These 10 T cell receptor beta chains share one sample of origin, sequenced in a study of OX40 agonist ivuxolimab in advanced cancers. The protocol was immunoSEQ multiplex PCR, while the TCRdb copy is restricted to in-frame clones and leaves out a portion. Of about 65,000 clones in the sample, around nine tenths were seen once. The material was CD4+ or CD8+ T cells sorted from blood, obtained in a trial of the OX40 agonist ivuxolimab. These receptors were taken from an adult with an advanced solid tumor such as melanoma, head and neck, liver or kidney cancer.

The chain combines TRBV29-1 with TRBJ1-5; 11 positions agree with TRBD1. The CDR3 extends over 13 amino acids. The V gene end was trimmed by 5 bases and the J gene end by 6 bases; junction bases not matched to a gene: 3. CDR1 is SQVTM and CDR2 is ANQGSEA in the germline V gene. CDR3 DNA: TGCAGCGTTCCCGGGACAGGGGGTCAGCCCCAGCATTTT. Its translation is CSVPGTGGQPQHF.

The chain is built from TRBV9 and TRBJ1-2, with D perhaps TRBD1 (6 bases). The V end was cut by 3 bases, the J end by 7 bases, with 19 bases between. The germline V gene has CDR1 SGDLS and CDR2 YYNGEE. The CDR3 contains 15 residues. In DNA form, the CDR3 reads TGTGCCAGCAGCGAGGGGGACGGCCTCTTTGCTGGCTACACCTTC. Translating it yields CASSEGDGLFAGYTF.

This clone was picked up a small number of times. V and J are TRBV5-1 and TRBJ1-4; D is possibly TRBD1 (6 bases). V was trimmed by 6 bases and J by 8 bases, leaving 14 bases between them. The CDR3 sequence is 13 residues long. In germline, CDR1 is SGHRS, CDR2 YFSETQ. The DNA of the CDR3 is TGCGCCAGCAAGGAGGCAGGGGCCGAAAAACTGTTTTTT. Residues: CASKEAGAEKLFF.

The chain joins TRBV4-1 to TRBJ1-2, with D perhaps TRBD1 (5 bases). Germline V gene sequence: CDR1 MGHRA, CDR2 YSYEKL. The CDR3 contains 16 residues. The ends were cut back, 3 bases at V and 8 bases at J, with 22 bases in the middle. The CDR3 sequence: CASSQTVRGANGGYTF. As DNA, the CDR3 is TGCGCCAGCAGCCAGACCGTGAGGGGTGCTAACGGGGGCTACACCTTC.

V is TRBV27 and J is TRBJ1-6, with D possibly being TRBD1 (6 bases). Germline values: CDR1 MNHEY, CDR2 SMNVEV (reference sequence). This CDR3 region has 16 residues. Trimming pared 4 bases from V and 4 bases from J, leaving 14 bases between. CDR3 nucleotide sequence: TGTGCCAGCAGTTCGGGACAAGGGCCATATAATTCACCCCTCCACTTT. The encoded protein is CASSSGQGPYNSPLHF.

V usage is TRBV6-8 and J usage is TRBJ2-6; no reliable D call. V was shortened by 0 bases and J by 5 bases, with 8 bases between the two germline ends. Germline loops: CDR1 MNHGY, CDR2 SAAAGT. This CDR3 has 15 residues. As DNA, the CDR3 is TGTGCCAGCAGTTACTCGCCTTTTAGGGCCAACGTCCTGACTTTC. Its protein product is CASSYSPFRANVLTF.

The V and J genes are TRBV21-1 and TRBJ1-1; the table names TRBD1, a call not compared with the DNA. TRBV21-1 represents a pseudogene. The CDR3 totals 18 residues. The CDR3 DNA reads TGTGCCAGCAGCAAAGAGGCGGGACAGGGGTTAACGAACACTGAAGCTTTCTTT. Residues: CASSKEAGQGLTNTEAFF.

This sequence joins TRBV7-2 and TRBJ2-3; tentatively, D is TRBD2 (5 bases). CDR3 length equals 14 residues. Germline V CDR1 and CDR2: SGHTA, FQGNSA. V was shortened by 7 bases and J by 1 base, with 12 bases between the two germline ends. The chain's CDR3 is CASTLRRGTDTQYF. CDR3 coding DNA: TGTGCCAGCACACTGAGGCGGGGCACAGATACGCAGTATTTT.

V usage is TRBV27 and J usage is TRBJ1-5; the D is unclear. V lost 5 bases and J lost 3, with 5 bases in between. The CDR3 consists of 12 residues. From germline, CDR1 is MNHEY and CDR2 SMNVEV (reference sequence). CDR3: CASSAYNQPQHF. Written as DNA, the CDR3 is TGTGCCAGCAGTGCTTACAATCAGCCCCAGCATTTT.

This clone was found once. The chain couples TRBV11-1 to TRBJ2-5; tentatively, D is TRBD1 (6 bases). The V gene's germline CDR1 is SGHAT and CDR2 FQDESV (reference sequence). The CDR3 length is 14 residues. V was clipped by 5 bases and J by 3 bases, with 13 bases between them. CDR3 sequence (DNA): TGTGCCAGCAGCCCCCGGACAGAGAAAGAGACCCAGTACTTC. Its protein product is CASSPRTEKETQYF.